The text below deals with one T cell receptor beta chain. The antigen remains unidentified. The CDR3 covers 18 residues. Per germline, CDR1 KGHSH and CDR2 LQKENI. V was clipped by 3 bases and J by 2 bases, with 20 bases between them. The data derive from a study of cytomegalovirus exposure and HLA in healthy donors. Turning to the study itself: There were around 100 million unique TCR beta sequences, drawn from 150 million to 200 million T cells, in an earlier analysis.

It was with 60 Vbeta and 13 Jbeta primers that the PCR ran. Only in-frame clones appear in the TCRdb table, and some are missing; sequencing was by immunoSEQ multiplex PCR. The sample carries 90,000 to 150,000 clones, 77% recorded once. Regarding the study as a whole: A few CMV-associated chains were confirmed in vitro to be specific for CMV antigens.

The sample comprised PBMCs. The TCR was taken from a human donor in good health. J is TRBJ1-5 and V is TRBV18; tentatively, D is TRBD1 (6 bases). CDR3 nucleotide sequence: TGTGCCAGCTCACCCATCCCACGTCAGGGGATGGGCAATCAGCCCCAGCATTTT. Translation gives CASSPIPRQGMGNQPQHF.